This T cell receptor beta chain derives from a study of CD4 T cells in relation to SARS-CoV-2 and coronaviruses. Across the whole study: ViraFEST: roughly 10-day antigen culture of PBMCs, then TCR beta CDR3 sequencing. Broader study findings: Crossreactivity was assessed only for spike protein, not other viral proteins.

This clone is a singleton in its sample. The antigen is undetermined. With 6 bases clipped from V and 2 bases from J, the junction kept 3 bases outside the gene matches. Per the germline V gene, CDR1 is ENHRY and CDR2 is SYGVKD. CDR3 size: 13 residues. Sequencing used immunoSEQ multiplex PCR; TCRdb keeps in-frame clones, though not all of them. The sample has 15,000 to 20,000 clones, about 73% seen once. CD4+ T cells from unexposed donors were obtained before the COVID-19 pandemic (2011-2018). The cells were cultured for about ten days before CD4+ T cells were isolated. Testing used SARS-CoV-2 S/N and four cold-coronavirus spikes on unexposed-donor CD4+ T cells, cells permitting.

The source material was CD4+ T cells from PBMCs, cultured in vitro. The clonotype comes from a human donor in good health. The chain carries TRBV10-3 and TRBJ2-7, with 8 bases matching TRBD1. The CDR3 DNA sequence: TGTGCCATCAGGGGACAGGTCGCCTACGAGCAGTACTTC. Protein: CAIRGQVAYEQYF.